A single sample gave rise to the 15 T cell receptor beta chains below, sequenced in a study of cytomegalovirus exposure and HLA in healthy donors. PCR was performed using 60 Vbeta and 13 Jbeta primers. Libraries were prepared by immunoSEQ multiplex PCR; TCRdb keeps only in-frame clonotypes and omits some of them. Here the sample spans some 160,000 clones, around three quarters being singletons. Sample: PBMCs. The receptors come from a man in his forties in good health and CMV-seronegative.

The chain has TRBV29-1 and TRBJ1-3; TRBD1 matches 7 bases. V trimming: 5 bases; J trimming: 4 bases; junction bases outside the gene matches: 5. The CDR3 spans 13 residues. Germline CDR1 and CDR2: SQVTM and ANQGSEA. The CDR3 bases are TGCAGCGTTATCACAGGGGTCGGAAACACCATATATTTT. This codes for CSVITGVGNTIYF.

The chain couples TRBV5-1 to TRBJ1-2; 11 nucleotides line up with TRBD1. The length of the CDR3 is 17 residues. CDR1 and CDR2 from the germline V gene are SGHRS and YFSETQ. Unmatched junction bases numbered 6, after V lost 1 base and J lost 1 base. As DNA, the CDR3 is TGCGCCAGCAGCTTGACAGGACAGGGGGCCGGTAACTATGGCTACACCTTC. Translated: CASSLTGQGAGNYGYTF.

CDR3: CASSVTGGRYSNQPQHF. The CDR3 DNA reads TGTGCCAGCAGCGTAACAGGGGGACGTTATAGCAATCAGCCCCAGCATTTT. V gene TRBV7-8 combines with J gene TRBJ1-5; 8 bases are a match to TRBD1. The germline CDR1 and CDR2 sequences are SGHVS and FQNEAQ. This CDR3 comprises 17 residues. Trimming at V came to 5 bases and at J to 0 bases, leaving 9 bases not matched to a gene.

By proportion, this clone is medium-sized. The rearrangement uses TRBV28 and TRBJ2-1; 11 nucleotides align to TRBD2. J gave up 9 bases and V 3 bases, and 13 bases lay outside the gene matches. The CDR3 has 17 residues. Germline V gene data show CDR1 as MDHEN and CDR2 as SYDVKM. CDR3 sequence: CASSFQIAGGPDSEQFF. The CDR3 nucleotides read TGTGCCAGCAGTTTCCAGATAGCGGGAGGGCCGGATAGTGAGCAGTTCTTC.

This chain joins TRBV5-6 and TRBJ2-6, with D perhaps matching TRBD2 (6 bases). CDR3 length equals 17 residues. CDR1 and CDR2 (germline): SGHDT, YYEEEE. Trimming removed 5 bases at V and 4 bases at J, with 19 bases between. The CDR3 nucleotides read TGTGCCAGCAGTTTTAGCCTGGGGGGTAGAGGGGCCAACGTCCTGACTTTC. As protein: CASSFSLGGRGANVLTF.

This chain uses TRBV15 with TRBJ1-2; 9 bases are a match to TRBD1. Trimming cost V 5 bases and J 8 bases; bases outside gene matches: 9. Looked up from germline, CDR1 is LNHNV and CDR2 is YYDKDF (reference sequence). The CDR3 spans 14 residues. This chain's CDR3 is CATSRDRVIQGYTF. For the CDR3, the DNA is TGTGCCACCAGCCGGGACAGGGTGATTCAGGGCTACACCTTC.

The genes are TRBV7-8 and TRBJ1-3, with 10 bases lining up with TRBD1. Trimming cost V 4 bases and J 2 bases; bases outside gene matches: 2. The CDR3 runs 15 residues. The germline V gene has CDR1 SGHVS and CDR2 FQNEAQ. Here the CDR3 DNA reads TGTGCCAGCAGCTGGGGACAGGGGACTGGAAACACCATATATTTT. Protein sequence: CASSWGQGTGNTIYF.

The genes are TRBV10-3 and TRBJ2-5; 13 nucleotides align to TRBD2. The V gene's germline CDR1 is ENHRY and CDR2 SYGVKD. Losses at the gene ends were 10 bases for V and 4 bases for J; bases not matched to a gene: 9. The CDR3 is 15 residues long. The CDR3 DNA sequence: TGTGCCACCCAGGGACTAGCGGGATGGGGAGAGACCCAGTACTTC. This translates into CATQGLAGWGETQYF.

The chain recombines TRBV2 with TRBJ1-1; D might be TRBD1 (5 bases). CDR1 and CDR2 (germline): SNHLY, FYNNEI. The CDR3 extends over 13 amino acids. V lost 4 bases to trimming and J lost 1 base, with 7 bases between them. CDR3 sequence (DNA): TGTGCCAGCAGTGCGGACAAGAACACTGAAGCTTTCTTT. This codes for CASSADKNTEAFF. The complete variable domain, with remaining parts taken from reference TRBV2 and TRBJ1-1, reads EPEVTQTPSHQVTQMGQEVILRCVPISNHLYFYWYRQILGQKVEFLVSFYNNEISEKSEIFDDQFSVERPDGSNFTLKIRSTKLEDSAMYFCASSADKNTEAFFGQGTRLTVV.

The sample holds one count of this clone. The rearrangement links TRBV7-6 to TRBJ2-1; 12 bases line up with TRBD2. The CDR3 consists of 16 residues. The trim removed 0 bases at V and 7 bases at J, leaving 4 bases unmatched. Germline values: CDR1 SGHVS, CDR2 FNYEAQ. This chain's CDR3 is CASSLAQTSGSNEQFF. DNA of the CDR3: TGTGCCAGCAGCTTAGCGCAGACTAGCGGGAGTAATGAGCAGTTCTTC.

Written as DNA, the CDR3 is TGCGCCAGCAGGTCGCCGGGACAGGAGGGTCAGCCCCAGCATTTT. This codes for CASRSPGQEGQPQHF. The chain combines TRBV5-1 with TRBJ1-5, with 8 bases aligning to TRBD1. V trimming: 5 bases; J trimming: 6 bases; junction bases outside the gene matches: 10. The CDR3 consists of 15 residues. The V gene's germline CDR1 is SGHRS and CDR2 YFSETQ.

The chain links TRBV7-2 to TRBJ2-1, with TRBD2 matching over 16 bases. V was pared by 7 bases and J by 8 bases, with 14 bases of the junction left unmatched. This CDR3 region has 18 residues. The germline CDR1 and CDR2 sequences are SGHTA and FQGNSA. The chain's CDR3 is CASTRQPGLAGGRDEQFF. The DNA for the CDR3 is TGTGCCAGCACCCGACAACCGGGACTAGCGGGAGGGAGGGATGAGCAGTTCTTC. Complete variable domain (other parts from reference TRBV7-2 and TRBJ2-1): GAGVSQSPSNKVTEKGKDVELRCDPISGHTALYWYRQSLGQGLEFLIYFQGNSAPDKSGLPSDRFSAERTGGSVSTLTIQRTQQEDSAVYLCASTRQPGLAGGRDEQFFGPGTRLTVL.

The gene calls are TRBV4-1 and TRBJ2-7; 9 nucleotides agree with TRBD2. V was pared by 5 bases and J by 3 bases, with 8 bases of the junction left unmatched. Germline-derived CDR1 and CDR2 are MGHRA and YSYEKL. CDR3 length: 15 amino acids. This CDR3 reads CASSSGSGSVYEQYF. The CDR3 DNA sequence: TGCGCCAGCAGCTCCGGTAGCGGGAGTGTCTACGAGCAGTACTTC.

The rearrangement uses TRBV28 and TRBJ1-2; tentatively, D is TRBD1 (5 bases). The length of the CDR3 is 12 residues. Germline CDR1 and CDR2: MDHEN and SYDVKM. V was trimmed by 3 bases and J by 10 bases, leaving 12 bases between them. The CDR3 region has the DNA TGTGCCAGCAGTTTTTCTAGGGGTGACTACACCTTC. This translates into CASSFSRGDYTF.

The chain links TRBV10-1 to TRBJ2-1; TRBD2 matches at 10 bases. CDR1 and CDR2 (germline): WNHNN, SYGVQD (reference sequence). This CDR3 spans 16 amino acids. The J segment lost 1 base and the V segment lost 4 bases, leaving 4 bases of the junction unmatched. The CDR3 nucleotides read TGCGCCAGCAGTGGGACTAGCGGCCTTTCCTACAATGAGCAGTTCTTC. Encoded protein: CASSGTSGLSYNEQFF.